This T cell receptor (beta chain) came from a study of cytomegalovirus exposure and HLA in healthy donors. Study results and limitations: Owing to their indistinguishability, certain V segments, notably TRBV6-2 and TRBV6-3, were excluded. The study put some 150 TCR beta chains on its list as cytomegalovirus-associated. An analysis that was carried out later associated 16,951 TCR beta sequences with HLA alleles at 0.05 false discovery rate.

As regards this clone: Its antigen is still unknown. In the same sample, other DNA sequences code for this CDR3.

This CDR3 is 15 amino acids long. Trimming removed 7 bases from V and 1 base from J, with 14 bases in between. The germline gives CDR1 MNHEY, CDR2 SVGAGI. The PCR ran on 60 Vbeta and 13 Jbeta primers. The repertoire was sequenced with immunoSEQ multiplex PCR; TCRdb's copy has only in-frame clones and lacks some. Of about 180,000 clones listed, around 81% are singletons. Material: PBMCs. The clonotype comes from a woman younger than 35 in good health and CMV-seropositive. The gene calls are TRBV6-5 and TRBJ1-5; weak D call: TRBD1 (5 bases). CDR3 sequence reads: CASKQGGYSNQPQHF. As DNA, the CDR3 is TGTGCCAGCAAGCAGGGAGGCTACAGCAATCAGCCCCAGCATTTT.